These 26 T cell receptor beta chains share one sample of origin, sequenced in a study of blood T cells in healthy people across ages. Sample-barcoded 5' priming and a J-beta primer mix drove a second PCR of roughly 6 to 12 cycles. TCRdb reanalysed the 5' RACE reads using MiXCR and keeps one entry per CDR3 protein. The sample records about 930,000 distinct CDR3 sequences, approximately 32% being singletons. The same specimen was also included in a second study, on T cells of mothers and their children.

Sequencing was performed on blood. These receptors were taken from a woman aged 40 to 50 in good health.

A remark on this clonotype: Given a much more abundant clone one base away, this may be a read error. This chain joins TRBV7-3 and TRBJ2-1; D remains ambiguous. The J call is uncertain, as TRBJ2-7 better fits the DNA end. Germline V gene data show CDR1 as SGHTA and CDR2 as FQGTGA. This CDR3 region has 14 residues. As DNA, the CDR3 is TGTGCCAGCAGCCCCTATGGCTCCTACAATGAGCAGTACTTC. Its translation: CASSPYGSYNEQYF.

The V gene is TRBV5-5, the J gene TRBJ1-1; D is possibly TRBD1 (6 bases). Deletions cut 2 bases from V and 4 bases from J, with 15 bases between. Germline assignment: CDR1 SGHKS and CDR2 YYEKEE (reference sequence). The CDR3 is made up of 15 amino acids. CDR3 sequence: CASSFPLDRSTEAFF. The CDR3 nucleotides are TGTGCCAGCAGCTTCCCCCTTGACAGGAGCACTGAAGCTTTCTTT.

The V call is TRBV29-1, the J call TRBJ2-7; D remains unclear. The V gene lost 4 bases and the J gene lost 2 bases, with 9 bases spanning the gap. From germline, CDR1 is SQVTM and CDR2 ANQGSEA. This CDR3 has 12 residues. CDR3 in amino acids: CSVVSQTYEQYF. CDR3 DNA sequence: TGCAGCGTTGTGAGTCAAACCTACGAGCAGTACTTC.

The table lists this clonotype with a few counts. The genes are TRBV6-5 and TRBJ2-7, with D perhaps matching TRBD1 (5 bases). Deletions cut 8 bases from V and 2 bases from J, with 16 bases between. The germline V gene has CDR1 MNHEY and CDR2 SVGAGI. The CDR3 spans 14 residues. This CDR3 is CASGLRSGTYEQYF. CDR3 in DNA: TGTGCCAGCGGTTTGCGATCAGGGACCTACGAGCAGTACTTC.

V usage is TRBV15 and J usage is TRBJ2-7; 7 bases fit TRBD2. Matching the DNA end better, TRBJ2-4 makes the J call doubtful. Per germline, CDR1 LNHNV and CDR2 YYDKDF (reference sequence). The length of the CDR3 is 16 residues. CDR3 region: CATSRVGGSIKNIQYF. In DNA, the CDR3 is TGTGCCACCAGCAGAGTGGGAGGGAGTATCAAAAACATTCAGTACTTC.

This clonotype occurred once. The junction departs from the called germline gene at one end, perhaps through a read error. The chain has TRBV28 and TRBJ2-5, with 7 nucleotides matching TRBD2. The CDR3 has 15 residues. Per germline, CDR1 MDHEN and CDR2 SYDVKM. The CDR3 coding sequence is TGTGCCGGCAGTAGAGGAACTAGCGAGGTTGGGCCCCAGTACTTC. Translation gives CAGSRGTSEVGPQYF.

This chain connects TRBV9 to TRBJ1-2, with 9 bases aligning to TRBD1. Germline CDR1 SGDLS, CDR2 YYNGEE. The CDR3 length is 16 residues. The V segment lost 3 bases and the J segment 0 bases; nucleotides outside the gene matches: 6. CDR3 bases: TGTGCCAGCAGCGACTGGGACAGGGCGGCTAACTATGGCTACACCTTC. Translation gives CASSDWDRAANYGYTF.

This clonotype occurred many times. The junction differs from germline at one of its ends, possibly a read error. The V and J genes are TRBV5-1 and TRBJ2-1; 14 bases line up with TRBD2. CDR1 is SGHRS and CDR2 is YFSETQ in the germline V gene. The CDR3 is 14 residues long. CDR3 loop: CASSGLAGGNEQFF. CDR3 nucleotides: TGTGCCAGCAGTGGACTAGCGGGGGGCAATGAGCAGTTCTTC.

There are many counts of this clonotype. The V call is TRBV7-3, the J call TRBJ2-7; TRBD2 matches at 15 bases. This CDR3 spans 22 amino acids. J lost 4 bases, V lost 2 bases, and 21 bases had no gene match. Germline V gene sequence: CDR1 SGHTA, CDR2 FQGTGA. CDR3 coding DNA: TGTGCCAGCAGCTTACAAGGACTAGCGGGGGGGAAGCCCTCTCGTCCGCCATACGAGCAGTACTTC. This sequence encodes CASSLQGLAGGKPSRPPYEQYF.

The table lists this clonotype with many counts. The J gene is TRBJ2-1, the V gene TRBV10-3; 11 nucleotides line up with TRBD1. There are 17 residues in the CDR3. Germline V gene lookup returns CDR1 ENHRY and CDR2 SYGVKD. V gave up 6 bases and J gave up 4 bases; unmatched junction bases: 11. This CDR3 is CAIREPGQGGGYNEQFF. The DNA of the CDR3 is TGTGCCATCAGGGAACCGGGACAGGGGGGCGGTTACAATGAGCAGTTCTTC.

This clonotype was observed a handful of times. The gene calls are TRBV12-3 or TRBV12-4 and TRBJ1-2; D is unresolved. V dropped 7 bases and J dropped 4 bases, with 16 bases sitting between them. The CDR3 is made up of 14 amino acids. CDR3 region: CASTGPNRLYGYTF. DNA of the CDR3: TGTGCCAGCACCGGCCCCAATCGGCTCTATGGCTACACCTTC.

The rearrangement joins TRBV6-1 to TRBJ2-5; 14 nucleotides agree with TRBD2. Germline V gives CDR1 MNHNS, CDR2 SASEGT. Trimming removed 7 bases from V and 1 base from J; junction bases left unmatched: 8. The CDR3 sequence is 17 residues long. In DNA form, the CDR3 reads TGTGCCAGCAAAGTTGGCGGACTAGCGGGGGGCCAAGAGACCCAGTACTTC. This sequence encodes CASKVGGLAGGQETQYF.

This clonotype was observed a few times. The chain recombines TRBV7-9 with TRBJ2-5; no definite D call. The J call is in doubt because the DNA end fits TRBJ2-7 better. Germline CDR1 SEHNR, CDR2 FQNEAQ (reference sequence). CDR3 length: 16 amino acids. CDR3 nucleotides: TGTGCCAGCAGCCCACCCGGTTTTCGGAGAACTACCGAGCAGTACTTC. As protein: CASSPPGFRRTTEQYF.

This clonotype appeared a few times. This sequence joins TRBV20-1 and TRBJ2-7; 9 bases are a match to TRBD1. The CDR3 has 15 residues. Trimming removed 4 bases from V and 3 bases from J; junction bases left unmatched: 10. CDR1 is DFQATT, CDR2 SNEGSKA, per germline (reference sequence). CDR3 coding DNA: TGCAGTGCTAACCCTGGGTGGACAGGGGACTACGAGCAGTACTTC. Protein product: CSANPGWTGDYEQYF.

The CDR3, as DNA: TGTGCCTGGAGTGTACGGGGACAGGGTGTATCTGGGGCCAACGTCCTGACTTTC. The encoded protein is CAWSVRGQGVSGANVLTF. The chain employs TRBV30 and TRBJ2-6; 9 bases map to TRBD1. Per germline, CDR1 GTSNPN and CDR2 SVGIG (reference sequence). The CDR3 totals 18 residues. V lost 0 bases to trimming and J lost 1 base; unmatched junction nucleotides: 7.

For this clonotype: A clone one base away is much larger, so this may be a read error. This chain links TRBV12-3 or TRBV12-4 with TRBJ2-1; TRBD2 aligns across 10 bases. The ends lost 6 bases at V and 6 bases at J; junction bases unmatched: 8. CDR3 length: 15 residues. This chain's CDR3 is CASRATSGVLNEQFF. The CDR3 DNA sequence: TGTGCCAGCAGGGCTACTAGCGGGGTGCTCAATGAGCAGTTCTTC.

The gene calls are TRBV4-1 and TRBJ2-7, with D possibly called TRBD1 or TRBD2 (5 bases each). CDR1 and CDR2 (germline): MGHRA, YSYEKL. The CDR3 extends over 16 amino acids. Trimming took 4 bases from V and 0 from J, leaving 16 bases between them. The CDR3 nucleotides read TGCGCCAGCAGCCCTGACCCGGGACGGATCTCCTACGAGCAGTACTTC. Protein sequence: CASSPDPGRISYEQYF.

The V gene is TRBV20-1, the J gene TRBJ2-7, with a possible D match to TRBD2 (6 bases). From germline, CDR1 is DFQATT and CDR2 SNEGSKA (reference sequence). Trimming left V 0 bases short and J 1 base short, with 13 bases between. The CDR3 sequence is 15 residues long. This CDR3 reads CSARDGRQTSYEQYF. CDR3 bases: TGCAGTGCTAGAGACGGGAGACAGACTTCCTACGAGCAGTACTTC.

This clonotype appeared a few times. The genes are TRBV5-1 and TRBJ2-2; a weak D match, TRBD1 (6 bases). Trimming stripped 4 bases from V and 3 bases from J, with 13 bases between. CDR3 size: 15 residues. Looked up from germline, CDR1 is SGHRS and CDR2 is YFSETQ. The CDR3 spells CASSRQGTDTGELFF. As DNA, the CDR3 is TGCGCCAGCAGCCGGCAGGGGACGGACACCGGGGAGCTGTTTTTT.

The CDR3 loop is CASRHELDRDYEQYF. CDR3 nucleotide sequence: TGTGCCAGCAGACACGAGCTTGACAGGGACTACGAGCAGTACTTC. J is TRBJ2-7 and V is TRBV7-2; 7 nucleotides match TRBD1. With 6 bases clipped from V and 3 bases from J, the junction kept 11 bases outside the gene matches. CDR1 SGHTA and CDR2 FQGNSA come from the germline V gene. The CDR3 runs 15 residues.

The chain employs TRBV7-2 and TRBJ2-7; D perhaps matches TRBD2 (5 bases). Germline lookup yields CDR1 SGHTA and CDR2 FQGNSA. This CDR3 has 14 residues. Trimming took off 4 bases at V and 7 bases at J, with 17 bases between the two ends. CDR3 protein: CASSSGLTNNEQYF. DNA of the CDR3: TGTGCCAGCAGCTCAGGACTTACGAACAATGAGCAGTACTTC.

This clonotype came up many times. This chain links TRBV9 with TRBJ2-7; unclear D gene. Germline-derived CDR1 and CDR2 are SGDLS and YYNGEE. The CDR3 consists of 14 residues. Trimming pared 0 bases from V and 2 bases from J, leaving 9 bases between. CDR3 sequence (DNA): TGTGCCAGCAGCGTAGGGCAGAGAACCTACGAGCAGTACTTC. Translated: CASSVGQRTYEQYF.

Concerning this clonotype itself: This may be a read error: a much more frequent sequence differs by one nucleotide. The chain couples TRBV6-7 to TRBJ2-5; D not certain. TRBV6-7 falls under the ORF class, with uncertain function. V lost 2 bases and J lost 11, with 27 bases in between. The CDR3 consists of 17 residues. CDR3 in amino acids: CASSYRPNRMYELEQYF. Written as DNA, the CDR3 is TGTGCCAGCAGTTACCGACCTAACAGAATGTACGAGTTGGAGCAGTACTTC.

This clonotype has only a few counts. This CDR3 is CASSLDLLAKNIQYF. CDR3 sequence (DNA): TGTGCCAGCAGCTTAGATCTACTAGCCAAAAACATTCAGTACTTC. The genes are TRBV11-3 and TRBJ2-4; D gene ambiguous. The CDR3 totals 15 residues. The germline V gene has CDR1 SGHNT and CDR2 YENEEA. Trimming pared 0 bases from V and 0 bases from J, leaving 6 bases between.

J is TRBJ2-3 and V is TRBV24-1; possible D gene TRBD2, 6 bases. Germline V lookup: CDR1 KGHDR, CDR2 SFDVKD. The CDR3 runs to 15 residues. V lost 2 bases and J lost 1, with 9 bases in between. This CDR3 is CATSDSEGRTDTQYF. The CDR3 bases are TGTGCCACCAGTGATTCGGAGGGCCGCACAGATACGCAGTATTTT.

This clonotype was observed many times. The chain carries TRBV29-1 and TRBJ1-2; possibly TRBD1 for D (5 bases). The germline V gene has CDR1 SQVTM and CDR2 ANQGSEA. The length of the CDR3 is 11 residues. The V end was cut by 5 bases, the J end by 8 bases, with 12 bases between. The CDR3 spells CSVRGGEGYTF. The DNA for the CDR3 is TGCAGCGTTCGGGGAGGGGAAGGCTACACCTTC.